This TCR beta chain was captured by sequencing in a study of technical replicates of blood from a few donors. Some clones are missing from TCRdb's copy, which holds only in-frame ones; the method was immunoSEQ multiplex PCR. The profile shows around 92,000 clones, about 96% of them singletons. The length of the CDR3 is 18 residues. Deletions cut 3 bases from V and 0 bases from J, with 15 bases between. CDR1 and CDR2 from the germline V gene are MDHEN and SYDVKM. The sequenced material came from T cells isolated from PBMCs. The chain combines TRBV28 with TRBJ2-6; D might be TRBD1 (6 bases). This receptor was taken from a human donor in good health. The DNA of the CDR3 is TGTGCCAGCAGTTTTCTACGGACAGATGACTCTGGGGCCAACGTCCTGACTTTC. Its protein product is CASSFLRTDDSGANVLTF.